This T cell receptor beta chain was captured by sequencing in a study of blood T cell repertoires in COVID-19. Study-level background: From T cells, B-cell-depleted T cells, or PBMCs came the material, which was cDNA or gDNA.

The study recruited people aged 18 to 89 years across some 23 US areas. The study assigned cohorts using participant-reported clinical history. For recovered donors of Cohort 3, there were two negative PCRs, clearance, or symptom resolution. V lost 2 bases and J lost 3; bases outside the gene matches: 5. Per the germline V gene, CDR1 is SGHDT and CDR2 is YYEEEE. The CDR3 extends over 15 amino acids. Here immunoSEQ multiplex PCR was the method, and the copy in TCRdb shows in-frame clones only, minus some. In the table there are about 250,000 clones, about 89% of which are singletons. The genes are TRBV5-6 and TRBJ1-5, with 7 bases aligning to TRBD1. This receptor was taken from a middle-aged man who had recovered from COVID-19. Material for sequencing was PBMCs or T cells enriched from blood (not recorded which). The CDR3, as DNA: TGTGCCAGCAGCTTCCGAACAGGGGTCAATCAGCCCCAGCATTTT. Its translation: CASSFRTGVNQPQHF.